This TCR beta chain was sequenced in a study of blood T cells in healthy people across ages. The study, taken as a whole, reports: Per-million-T-cell TCR beta diversity fell roughly linearly with age.

The authors ran a second PCR of about 7 to 11 cycles using a sample-barcoded 5' primer and a J-beta primer mix. Every single cDNA molecule received a tag from a template-switch adaptor with 12 random nucleotides. TCRdb re-called the 5' RACE reads through MiXCR, storing one row per CDR3 protein. The sample has roughly 650,000 distinct CDR3 sequences, roughly 32% seen once; the top ten hold just over 15%. Per individual sample, total RNA of at least 6 micrograms was extracted. V was pared by 0 bases and J by 0 bases, with 11 bases between. CDR3 length: 15 amino acids. Germline V lookup: CDR1 GTSNPN, CDR2 SVGIG (reference sequence). This clonotype was found many times. Its antigen is currently unknown.

The gene calls are TRBV30 and TRBJ1-2; D is undetermined. This TCR was recovered from an elderly woman in good health. Sequences were obtained from blood. CDR3 sequence reads: CAWSVRQLANYGYTF. As DNA, the CDR3 is TGTGCCTGGAGTGTACGACAACTGGCTAACTATGGCTACACCTTC. Drawing the rest from reference TRBV30 and TRBJ1-2, the complete variable domain is SQTIHQWPATLVQPVGSPLSLECTVEGTSNPNLYWYRQAAGRGLQLLFYSVGIGQISSEVPQNLSASRPQDRQFILSSKKLLLSDSGFYLCAWSVRQLANYGYTFGSGTRLTVV.